The rows below give T cell receptor beta chains drawn from one sample of a study of CD8 T cells in ankylosing spondylitis. TCRdb called the 5' RACE reads again in MiXCR, with one record for every CDR3 protein. The sample yields over 100,000 distinct CDR3 sequences, over 6.5% seen once. Input material: blood, either unsorted or a sorted T cell fraction (not recorded which). Receptors originate from a male donor with ankylosing spondylitis or in good health (not recorded which). CDR3s include the opening cysteine and the closing phenylalanine or tryptophan. A D gene is named only where the DNA matches it firmly. The size of a clone is reported for some rows only, either as once, few or many, or as a class for expanded clones.

TRBV20-1	TRBD1	TRBJ2-7	many	TGCAGTGCCCAACCCGGGACAGGGGTGGGCGAGCAGTACTTC	CSAQPGTGVGEQYF
TRBV6-5	NA	TRBJ1-1	many	TGTGCCAGCAGTTACTCGCTATCAGGGAGAACTGAAGCTTTCTTT	CASSYSLSGRTEAFF
TRBV7-9	TRBD1	TRBJ2-3	many	TGTGCCAGCAGCTTAGACCGGGACAGTTTCACAGATACGCAGTATTTT	CASSLDRDSFTDTQYF
TRBV7-2	NA	TRBJ2-3	many	TGTGCCAGCAGCTTAGGCCGCAATACGCAGTATTTT	CASSLGRNTQYF
TRBV12-3/TRBV12-4	TRBD1	TRBJ1-1	many	TGTGCCAGCAGCGAACCGGGACAGAATGGCGAAGCTTTCTTT	CASSEPGQNGEAFF
TRBV11-2	NA	TRBJ1-5	many	TGTGCCAGCGGGGGGTCCCAGCCCCAGCATTTT	CASGGSQPQHF
TRBV18	NA	TRBJ1-1	few	TGTGCCAGCTCAGTTGAGGGGTACACTGAAGCTTTCTTT	CASSVEGYTEAFF
TRBV10-3	NA	TRBJ2-5	many	TGTGCCATCAGTGAGTCAGGCGGCCAAGAGACCCAGTACTTC	CAISESGGQETQYF
TRBV2	TRBD2	TRBJ2-3	many	TGTGCCAGCAGTTCGACTAGCGGGGCAGATACGCAGTATTTT	CASSSTSGADTQYF
TRBV5-5	TRBD2	TRBJ2-5	many	TGTGCCAGCAGCTTGTCGAGTAGCGGGGGGGCCTTTCGTGAGACCCAGTACTTC	CASSLSSSGGAFRETQYF
TRBV28	NA	TRBJ2-2	many	TGTGCCAGCATGATCGGGAGGAACACCGGGGAGCTGTTTTTT	CASMIGRNTGELFF
TRBV29-1	NA	TRBJ1-5	many	TGCAGCGTTGATAACGGTCTCGGGGAGCCCCAGCATTTT	CSVDNGLGEPQHF
TRBV20-1	NA	TRBJ2-1	many	TGCAGTGCTAGAGGTTTCTGGGGCAATGAGCAGTTCTTC	CSARGFWGNEQFF
TRBV5-1	NA	TRBJ2-1	many	TGCGCCAGCAGCTTGGGGACACCTGGAATCTACAATGAGCAGTTCTTC	CASSLGTPGIYNEQFF
TRBV7-9	NA	TRBJ1-2	many	TGTGCCAGCAGCCAGGAGGACTATGGCTACACCTTC	CASSQEDYGYTF
TRBV18	NA	TRBJ2-5	many	TGTGCCAGCTCACCACCGACGGGGGCAGAGACCCAGTACTTC	CASSPPTGAETQYF
TRBV11-2	TRBD2	TRBJ2-1	many	TGTGCCAGCAGCTCCCGACTAGCGGGTCACAATGAGCAGTTCTTC	CASSSRLAGHNEQFF
TRBV28	TRBD1	TRBJ2-7	many	TGTGCCAGCAGTCCGGGACAGGACACCTACGAGCAGTACTTC	CASSPGQDTYEQYF
TRBV20-1	TRBD1	TRBJ2-2	many	TGCAGTGCTATCGGGACAGGGAACACCGGGGAGCTGTTTTTT	CSAIGTGNTGELFF
TRBV24-1	NA	TRBJ1-2	many	TGTGCCACCAGTGACGGGGCCTTCTCCTATGGCTACACCTTC	CATSDGAFSYGYTF
TRBV7-8	NA	TRBJ2-5	NA	TGTGCCATCAGAGCCGGGACCCAAGAGACCCAGTACTTC	CAIRAGTQETQYF
TRBV5-1	TRBD1	TRBJ1-2	many	TGCGCCAGCAGCTTGTCCGGGACAGGGGGCTATGGCTACACCTTC	CASSLSGTGGYGYTF
TRBV12-3/TRBV12-4	NA	TRBJ2-4	many	TGTGCCAGCAGGGTCGGGGGGCAAAACATTCAGTACTTC	CASRVGGQNIQYF
TRBV20-1	TRBD2	TRBJ2-1	NA	TGCAGTGCTAGCCGGACAGCGGGAGTATTAAACAATGAGCAGTTCTTC	CSASRTAGVLNNEQFF
TRBV28	NA	TRBJ2-7	many	TGTGCCAGCCTGAGACAGTCATCCTACGAGCAGTACTTC	CASLRQSSYEQYF
TRBV25-1	TRBD1	TRBJ1-3	many	TGTGCCAGCAGCGGCGGGGGACAGGGTTTCTCTGGAAACACCATATATTTT	CASSGGGQGFSGNTIYF
TRBV3-1	TRBD2	TRBJ2-1	few	TGTGCCAGCAGCTCCTGGACTAGCGGGGGGACCCACAATGAGCAGTTCTTC	CASSSWTSGGTHNEQFF
TRBV9	TRBD1	TRBJ2-4	many	TGTGCCAGCAGCGATACAGGGGTGGCCAAAAACATTCAGTACTTC	CASSDTGVAKNIQYF
TRBV28	TRBD1	TRBJ2-3	many	TGTGCCAGCACAACGGGACAGCATTCCACAGATACGCAGTATTTT	CASTTGQHSTDTQYF
TRBV5-1	NA	TRBJ1-4	many	TGCGCCAGCAGCATCGGGGACGGAACGAATGAAAAACTGTTTTTT	CASSIGDGTNEKLFF
TRBV6-5	TRBD2	TRBJ2-3	many	TGTGCCAGCAGTTACGCGGGGGATAACACAGATACGCAGTATTTT	CASSYAGDNTDTQYF
TRBV5-1	TRBD2	TRBJ2-1	many	TGCGCCAGCAGCTCTAAGACTAGCGGGGGATACAATGAGCAGTTCTTC	CASSSKTSGGYNEQFF
TRBV12-3/TRBV12-4	NA	TRBJ2-1	many	TGTGCCAGCAGTTTTTCATACCCTCCGTTCTTC	CASSFSYPPFF
TRBV12-3/TRBV12-4	TRBD1	TRBJ1-1	many	TGTGCCAGCAGTTTAGCGCAAACAGGGGCTGAAGCTTTCTTT	CASSLAQTGAEAFF
TRBV27	NA	TRBJ1-5	many	TGTGCCAGCAGTCCTCGACAGTCTAATCAGCCCCAGCATTTT	CASSPRQSNQPQHF
TRBV5-1	NA	TRBJ2-6	many	TGCGCCAGCAGCTTGTCCGGAGGCTCTGGGGCCAACGTCCTGACTTTC	CASSLSGGSGANVLTF
TRBV5-1	NA	TRBJ2-5	few	TGCGCCAGCAGCGTGGAGGGCAGAATAGAGACCCAGTACTTC	CASSVEGRIETQYF
TRBV6-1	NA	TRBJ1-1	many	TGTGCCAGCAAGGAATACCCGAACACTGAAGCTTTCTTT	CASKEYPNTEAFF
TRBV7-8	TRBD1	TRBJ2-1	many	TGTGCCAGCAGCACGGACAGGAATGAGCAGTTCTTC	CASSTDRNEQFF
TRBV20-1	NA	TRBJ2-1	many	TGCAGTGCTAGAGAGAGCAGGCTAGCAGCTGAGGGACAGTTCTTC	CSARESRLAAEGQFF
TRBV7-2	TRBD1	TRBJ2-5	NA	TGTGCCAGCAGCTTCCGGGACAGGAGAGAGACCCAGTACTTC	CASSFRDRRETQYF
TRBV5-1	NA	TRBJ2-7	few	TGCGCCAGCAGCTCGGCTCGTATGGGCTACGAGCAGTACTTC	CASSSARMGYEQYF
TRBV10-3	TRBD2	TRBJ2-1	many	TGTGCCATCAGTGATCCGGGGACTAGCTCCTACAATGAGCAGTTCTTC	CAISDPGTSSYNEQFF
TRBV5-1	NA	TRBJ1-1	many	TGCGCCAGCACGCAGGGGTTGAACACTGAAGCTTTCTTT	CASTQGLNTEAFF
TRBV7-9	TRBD2	TRBJ2-1	many	TGTGCCAGCAGACCGAGCGGGGGGCCCTACAATGAGCAGTTCTTC	CASRPSGGPYNEQFF
TRBV29-1	NA	TRBJ2-7	many	TGCAGCGTCCAGAACACCTCCTACGAGCAGTACTTC	CSVQNTSYEQYF
TRBV11-2	NA	TRBJ2-3	many	TGTGCCAGCAGCTCCGGGGGGCCTAGCACAGATACGCAGTATTTT	CASSSGGPSTDTQYF
TRBV20-1	TRBD1	TRBJ1-2	many	TGCAGTGCCCCGGTCGGGACAGGCTATGGCTACACCTTC	CSAPVGTGYGYTF
TRBV12-3/TRBV12-4	TRBD2	TRBJ2-5	many	TGTGCCAGCAGCTCCCATCTAGCGGGCGAGACCCAGTACTTC	CASSSHLAGETQYF
TRBV5-1	TRBD1	TRBJ2-3	many	TGCGCCAGCAGCTTGGAGATCGACAGGGGCTCAGATACGCAGTATTTT	CASSLEIDRGSDTQYF
TRBV3-1	TRBD1	TRBJ1-2	many	TGTGCCAGCAGTCGGGACAGCTCTAACTATGGCTACACCTTC	CASSRDSSNYGYTF
TRBV28	NA	TRBJ2-1	many	TGTGCCAGCAGTCCCCTATACAATGAGCAGTTCTTC	CASSPLYNEQFF
TRBV20-1	TRBD1	TRBJ2-7	many	TGCAGTGCTAGAGATCCCGGGACAGCCCTCTACGAGCAGTACTTC	CSARDPGTALYEQYF
TRBV5-1	NA	TRBJ1-2	many	TGCGCCAGCAGCTTTGGGACACAGAACTATGGCTACACCTTC	CASSFGTQNYGYTF
TRBV24-1	TRBD1	TRBJ2-7	NA	TGTGCCACCAGCAGACAGGGGCCCTTCGACGAGCAGTACTTC	CATSRQGPFDEQYF
TRBV7-2	TRBD1	TRBJ2-5	many	TGTGCCAGCAGCCGAGGGGACAGAAGATTACAAGAGACCCAGTACTTC	CASSRGDRRLQETQYF
TRBV4-1	TRBD2	TRBJ2-1	many	TGCGCCAGCCAGGGCGGGGGACCCAGCTCCTACAATGAGCAGTTCTTC	CASQGGGPSSYNEQFF